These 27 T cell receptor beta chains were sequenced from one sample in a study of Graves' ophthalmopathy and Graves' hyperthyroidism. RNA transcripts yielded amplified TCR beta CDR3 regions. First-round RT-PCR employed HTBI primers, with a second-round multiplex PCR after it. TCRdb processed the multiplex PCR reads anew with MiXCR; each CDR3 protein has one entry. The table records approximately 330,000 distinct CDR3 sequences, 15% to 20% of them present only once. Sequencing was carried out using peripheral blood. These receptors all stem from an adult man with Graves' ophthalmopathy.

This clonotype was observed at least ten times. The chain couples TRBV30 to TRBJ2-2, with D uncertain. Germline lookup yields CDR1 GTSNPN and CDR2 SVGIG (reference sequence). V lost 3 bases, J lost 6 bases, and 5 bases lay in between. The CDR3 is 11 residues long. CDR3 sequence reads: CAWSAPGELFF. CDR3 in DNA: TGTGCCTGGAGCGCCCCCGGGGAGCTGTTTTTT.

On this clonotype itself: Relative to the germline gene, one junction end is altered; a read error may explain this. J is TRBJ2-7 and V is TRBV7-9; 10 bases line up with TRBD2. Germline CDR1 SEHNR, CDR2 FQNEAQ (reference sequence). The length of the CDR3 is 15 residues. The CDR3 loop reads CASSPPSGSLGEQYF. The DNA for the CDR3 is TGTGCCAGCTCCCCCCCTAGCGGGAGTTTGGGTGAGCAGTATTTC.

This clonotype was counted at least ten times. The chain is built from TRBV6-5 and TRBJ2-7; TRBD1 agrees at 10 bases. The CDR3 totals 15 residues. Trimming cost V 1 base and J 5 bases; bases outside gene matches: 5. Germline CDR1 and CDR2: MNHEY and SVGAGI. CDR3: CASSYWGTGVNEQYF. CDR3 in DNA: TGTGCCAGCAGTTACTGGGGGACAGGGGTGAACGAGCAGTACTTC.

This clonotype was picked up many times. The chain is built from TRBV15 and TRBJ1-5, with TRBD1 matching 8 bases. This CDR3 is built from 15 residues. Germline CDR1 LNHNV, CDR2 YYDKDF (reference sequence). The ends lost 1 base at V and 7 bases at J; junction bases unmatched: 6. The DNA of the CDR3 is TGTGCCACCAGCAGAGGGACAGGGCAGTCCCAGCCCCAGCATTTT. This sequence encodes CATSRGTGQSQPQHF. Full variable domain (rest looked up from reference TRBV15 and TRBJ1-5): DAMVIQNPRYQVTQFGKPVTLSCSQTLNHNVMYWYQQKSSQAPKLLFHYYDKDFNNEADTPDNFQSRRPNTSFCFLDIRSPGLGDTAMYLCATSRGTGQSQPQHFGDGTRLSIL.

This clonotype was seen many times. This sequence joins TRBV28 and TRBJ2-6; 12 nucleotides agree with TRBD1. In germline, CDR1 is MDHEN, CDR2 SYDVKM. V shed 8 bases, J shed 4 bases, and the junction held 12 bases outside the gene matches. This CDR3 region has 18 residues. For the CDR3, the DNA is TGTGCCAGCCAAAGCACGGGACAGGGGGCGCTCGGGGCCAACGTCCTGACTTTC. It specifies CASQSTGQGALGANVLTF.

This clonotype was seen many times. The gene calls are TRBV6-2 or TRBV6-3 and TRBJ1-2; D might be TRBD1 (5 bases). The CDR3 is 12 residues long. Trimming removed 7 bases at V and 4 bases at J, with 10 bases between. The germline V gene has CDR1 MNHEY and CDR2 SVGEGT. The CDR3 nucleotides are TGTGCCAGCACCCCGGGACGCTATGGCTACACCTTC. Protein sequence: CASTPGRYGYTF.

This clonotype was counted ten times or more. CDR3 bases: TGCGCCAGCACCGGGGGTACCTATAATTCACCCCTCCACTTT. As protein: CASTGGTYNSPLHF. The V call is TRBV5-1, the J call TRBJ1-6; maybe TRBD1 (5 bases). With 6 bases removed from V and 2 bases from J, the gap between germline ends came to 9 bases. Germline V gene data show CDR1 as SGHRS and CDR2 as YFSETQ. The CDR3 is made up of 14 amino acids.

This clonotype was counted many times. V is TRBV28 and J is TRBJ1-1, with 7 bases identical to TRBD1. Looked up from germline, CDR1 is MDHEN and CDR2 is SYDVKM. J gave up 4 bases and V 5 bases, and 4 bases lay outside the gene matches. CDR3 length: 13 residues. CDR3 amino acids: CASSRTGSTEAFF. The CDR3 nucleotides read TGTGCCAGCAGTAGGACAGGTTCCACTGAAGCTTTCTTT.

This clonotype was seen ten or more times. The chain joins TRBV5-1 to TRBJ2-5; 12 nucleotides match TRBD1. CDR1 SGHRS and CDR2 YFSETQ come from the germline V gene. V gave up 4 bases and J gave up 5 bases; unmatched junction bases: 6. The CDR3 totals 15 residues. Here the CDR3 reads CASSPGQGAVETQYF. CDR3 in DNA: TGCGCCAGCAGCCCGGGACAGGGGGCTGTCGAGACCCAGTACTTC. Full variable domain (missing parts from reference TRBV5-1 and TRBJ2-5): KAGVTQTPRYLIKTRGQQVTLSCSPISGHRSVSWYQQTPGQGLQFLFEYFSETQRNKGNFPGRFSGRQFSNSRSEMNVSTLELGDSALYLCASSPGQGAVETQYFGPGTRLLVL.

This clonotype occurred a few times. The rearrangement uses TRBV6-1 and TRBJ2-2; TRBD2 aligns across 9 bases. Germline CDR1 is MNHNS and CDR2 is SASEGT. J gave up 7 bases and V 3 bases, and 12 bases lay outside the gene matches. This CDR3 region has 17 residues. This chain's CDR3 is CASSERRSGGSGGELFF. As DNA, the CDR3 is TGTGCCAGCAGTGAGCGGAGGAGCGGGGGGTCCGGCGGGGAGCTGTTTTTT.

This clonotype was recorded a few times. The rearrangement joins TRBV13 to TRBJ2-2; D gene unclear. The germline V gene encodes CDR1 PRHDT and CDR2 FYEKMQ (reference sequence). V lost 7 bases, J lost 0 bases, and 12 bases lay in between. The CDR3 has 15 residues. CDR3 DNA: TGTGCCAGCACCCTACGTCCGGCGAACACCGGGGAGCTGTTTTTT. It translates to CASTLRPANTGELFF.

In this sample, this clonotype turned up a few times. DNA of the CDR3: TGTGCCAGCAGTTGTTTTGGGGCCCCTGGCGGCCCATCGGGAAAACCGTACCAAGAGACCCAGTACTTC. Amino acid sequence: CASSCFGAPGGPSGKPYQETQYF. V usage is TRBV6-2 or TRBV6-3 and J usage is TRBJ2-5; D may correspond to TRBD1 or TRBD2 (5 bases each). This CDR3 contains 23 residues. Trimming left V 4 bases short and J 0 bases short, with 36 bases between. Germline values: CDR1 MNHEY, CDR2 SVGEGT.

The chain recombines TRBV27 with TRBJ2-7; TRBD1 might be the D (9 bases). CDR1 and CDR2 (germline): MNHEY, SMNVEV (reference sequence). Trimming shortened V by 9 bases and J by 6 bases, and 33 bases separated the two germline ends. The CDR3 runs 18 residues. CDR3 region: CARARDRVVLADHGEQYF. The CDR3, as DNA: TGTGCCAGAGCGAGGGACAGGGTAGTACTAGCGGACCATGGCGAGCAGTACTTC.

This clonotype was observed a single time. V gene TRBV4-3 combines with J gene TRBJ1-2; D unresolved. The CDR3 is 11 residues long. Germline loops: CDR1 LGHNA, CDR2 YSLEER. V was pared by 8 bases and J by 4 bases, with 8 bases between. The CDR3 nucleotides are TGCGCCAGCGGAGATTTCTATGGCTACACCTTC. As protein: CASGDFYGYTF.

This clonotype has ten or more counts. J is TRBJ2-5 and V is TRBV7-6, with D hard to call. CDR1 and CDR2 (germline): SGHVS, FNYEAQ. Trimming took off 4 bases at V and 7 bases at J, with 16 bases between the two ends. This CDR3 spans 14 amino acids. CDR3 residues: CASSSGQLDGTQYF. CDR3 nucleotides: TGTGCCAGCAGCTCGGGTCAATTGGATGGGACCCAGTACTTC.

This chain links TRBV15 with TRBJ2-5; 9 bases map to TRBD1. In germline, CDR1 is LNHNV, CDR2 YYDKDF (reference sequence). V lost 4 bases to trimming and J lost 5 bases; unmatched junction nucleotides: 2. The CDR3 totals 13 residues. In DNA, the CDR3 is TGTGCCACCAGCACCGGACAGGGGGAGACCCAGTACTTC. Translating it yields CATSTGQGETQYF.

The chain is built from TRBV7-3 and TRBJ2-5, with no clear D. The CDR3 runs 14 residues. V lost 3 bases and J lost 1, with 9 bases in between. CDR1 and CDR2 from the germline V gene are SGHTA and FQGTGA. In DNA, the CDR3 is TGTGCCAGCAGCTTCGACGACACCCAAGAGACCCAGTACTTC. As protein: CASSFDDTQETQYF.

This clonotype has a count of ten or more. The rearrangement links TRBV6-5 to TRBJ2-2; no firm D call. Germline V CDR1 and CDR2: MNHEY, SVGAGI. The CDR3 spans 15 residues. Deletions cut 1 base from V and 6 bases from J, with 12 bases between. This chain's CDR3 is CASSYYGPDAGELFF. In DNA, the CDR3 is TGTGCCAGCAGTTACTATGGGCCCGACGCCGGGGAGCTGTTTTTT.

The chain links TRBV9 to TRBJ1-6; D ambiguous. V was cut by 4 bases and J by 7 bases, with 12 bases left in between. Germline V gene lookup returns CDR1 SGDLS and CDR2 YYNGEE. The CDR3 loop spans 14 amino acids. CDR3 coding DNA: TGTGCCAGCAGCCCCCAACCAAAGAATTCACCCCTCCACTTT. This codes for CASSPQPKNSPLHF.

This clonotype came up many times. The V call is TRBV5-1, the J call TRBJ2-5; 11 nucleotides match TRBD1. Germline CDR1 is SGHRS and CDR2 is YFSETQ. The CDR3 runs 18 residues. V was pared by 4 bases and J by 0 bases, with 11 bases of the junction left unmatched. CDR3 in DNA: TGCGCCAGCAGCGTCCCATCCGGGACAGGGGGTCACCAAGAGACCCAGTACTTC. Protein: CASSVPSGTGGHQETQYF.

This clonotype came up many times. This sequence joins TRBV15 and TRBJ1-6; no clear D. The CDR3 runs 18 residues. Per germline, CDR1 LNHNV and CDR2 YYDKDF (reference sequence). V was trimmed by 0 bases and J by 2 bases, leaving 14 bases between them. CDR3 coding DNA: TGTGCCACCAGCAGAGATCTAGGAGAGGAGACCTATAATTCACCCCTCCACTTT. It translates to CATSRDLGEETYNSPLHF.

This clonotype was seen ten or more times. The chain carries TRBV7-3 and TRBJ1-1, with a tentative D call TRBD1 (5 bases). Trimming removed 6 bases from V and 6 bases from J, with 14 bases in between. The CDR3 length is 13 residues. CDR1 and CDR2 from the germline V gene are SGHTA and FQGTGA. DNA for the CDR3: TGTGCCAGCAGGAGTACAGGAGCGGCTGAAGCTTTCTTT. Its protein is CASRSTGAAEAFF. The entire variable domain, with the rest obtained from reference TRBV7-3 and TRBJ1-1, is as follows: GAGVSQTPSNKVTEKGKYVELRCDPISGHTALYWYRQSLGQGPEFLIYFQGTGAADDSGLPNDRFFAVRPEGSVSTLKIQRTERGDSAVYLCASRSTGAAEAFFGQGTRLTVV.

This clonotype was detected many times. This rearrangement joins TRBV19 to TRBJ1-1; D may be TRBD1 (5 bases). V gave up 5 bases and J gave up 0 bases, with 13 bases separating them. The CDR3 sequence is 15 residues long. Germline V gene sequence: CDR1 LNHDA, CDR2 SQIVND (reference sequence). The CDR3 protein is CASSSPRALNTEAFF. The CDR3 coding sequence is TGTGCCAGTAGTTCCCCCAGGGCTCTGAACACTGAAGCTTTCTTT.

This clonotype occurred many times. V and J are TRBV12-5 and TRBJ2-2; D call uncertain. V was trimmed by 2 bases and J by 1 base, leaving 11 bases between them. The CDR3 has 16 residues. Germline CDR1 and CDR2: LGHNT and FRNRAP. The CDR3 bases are TGTGCTAGTGGTTTGTCCCCGATGGGGAACACCGGGGAGCTGTTTTTT. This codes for CASGLSPMGNTGELFF.

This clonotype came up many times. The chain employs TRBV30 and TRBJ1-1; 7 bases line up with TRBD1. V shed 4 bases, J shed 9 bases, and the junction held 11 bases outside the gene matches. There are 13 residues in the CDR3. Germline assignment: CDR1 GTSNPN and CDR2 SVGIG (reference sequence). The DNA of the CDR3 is TGTGCCTGGACGACAGGGCCTCTACGCCAAGCTTTCTTT. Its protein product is CAWTTGPLRQAFF.

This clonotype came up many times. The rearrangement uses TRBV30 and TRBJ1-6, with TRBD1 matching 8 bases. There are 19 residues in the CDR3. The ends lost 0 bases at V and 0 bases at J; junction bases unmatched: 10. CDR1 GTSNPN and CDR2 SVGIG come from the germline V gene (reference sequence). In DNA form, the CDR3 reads TGTGCCTGGAGTGTACTACAGGGGGGTGTCAGCTCCTATAATTCACCCCTCCACTTT. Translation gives CAWSVLQGGVSSYNSPLHF.

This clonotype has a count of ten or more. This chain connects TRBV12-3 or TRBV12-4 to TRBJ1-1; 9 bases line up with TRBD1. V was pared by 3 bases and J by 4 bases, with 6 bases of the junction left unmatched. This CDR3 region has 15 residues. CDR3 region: CASSFSSTGGTEAFF. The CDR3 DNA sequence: TGTGCCAGCAGTTTTTCCTCGACAGGGGGCACTGAAGCTTTCTTT.